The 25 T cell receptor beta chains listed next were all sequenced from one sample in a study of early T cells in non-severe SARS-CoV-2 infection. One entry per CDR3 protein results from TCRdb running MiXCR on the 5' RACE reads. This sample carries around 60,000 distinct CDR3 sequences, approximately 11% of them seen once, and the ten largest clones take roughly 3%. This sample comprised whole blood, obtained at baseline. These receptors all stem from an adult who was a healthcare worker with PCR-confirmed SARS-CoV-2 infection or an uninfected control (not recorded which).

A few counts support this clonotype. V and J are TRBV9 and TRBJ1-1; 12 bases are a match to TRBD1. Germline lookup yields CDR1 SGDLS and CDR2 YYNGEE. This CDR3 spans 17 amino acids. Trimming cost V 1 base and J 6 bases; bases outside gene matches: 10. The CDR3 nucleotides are TGTGCCAGCAGCGTACGGGACAGGGGGCCGGAGGGAGCTGAAGCTTTCTTT. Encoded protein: CASSVRDRGPEGAEAFF.

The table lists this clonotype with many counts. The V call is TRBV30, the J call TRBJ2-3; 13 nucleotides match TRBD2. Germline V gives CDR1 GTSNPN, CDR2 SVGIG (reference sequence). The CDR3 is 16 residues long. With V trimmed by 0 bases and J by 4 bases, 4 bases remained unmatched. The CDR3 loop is CAWSVLAGGWADTQYF. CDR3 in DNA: TGTGCCTGGAGTGTACTAGCGGGGGGGTGGGCAGATACGCAGTATTTT. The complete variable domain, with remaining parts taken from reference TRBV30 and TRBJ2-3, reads SQTIHQWPATLVQPVGSPLSLECTVEGTSNPNLYWYRQAAGRGLQLLFYSVGIGQISSEVPQNLSASRPQDRQFILSSKKLLLSDSGFYLCAWSVLAGGWADTQYFGPGTRLTVL.

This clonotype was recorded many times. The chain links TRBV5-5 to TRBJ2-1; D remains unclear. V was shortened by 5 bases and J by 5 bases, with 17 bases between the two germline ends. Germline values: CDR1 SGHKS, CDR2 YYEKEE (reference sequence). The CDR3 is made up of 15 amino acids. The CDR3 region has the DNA TGTGCCAGCAGATCCCTACAGACACATAACAATGAGCAGTTCTTC. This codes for CASRSLQTHNNEQFF. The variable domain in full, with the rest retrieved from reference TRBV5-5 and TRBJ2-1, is DAGVTQSPTHLIKTRGQQVTLRCSPISGHKSVSWYQQVLGQGPQFIFQYYEKEERGRGNFPDRFSARQFPNYSSELNVNALLLGDSALYLCASRSLQTHNNEQFFGPGTRLTVL.

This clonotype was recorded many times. CDR3 DNA sequence: TGCGCCAGCAGCCAAGATCCAACGGCTCGAGCAGTCCGTGGCTACACCTTC. This codes for CASSQDPTARAVRGYTF. The rearrangement links TRBV4-3 to TRBJ1-2; the D is unclear. V dropped 0 bases and J dropped 7 bases, with 21 bases sitting between them. The CDR3 length is 17 residues. Germline V lookup: CDR1 LGHNA, CDR2 YSLEER.

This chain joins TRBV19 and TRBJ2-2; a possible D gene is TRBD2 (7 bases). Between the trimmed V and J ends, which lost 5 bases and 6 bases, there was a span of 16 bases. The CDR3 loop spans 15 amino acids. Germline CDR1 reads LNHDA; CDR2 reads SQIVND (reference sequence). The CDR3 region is CASSPLGGAAGELFF. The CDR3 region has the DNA TGTGCCAGTAGTCCCTTGGGGGGGGCCGCCGGGGAGCTGTTTTTT.

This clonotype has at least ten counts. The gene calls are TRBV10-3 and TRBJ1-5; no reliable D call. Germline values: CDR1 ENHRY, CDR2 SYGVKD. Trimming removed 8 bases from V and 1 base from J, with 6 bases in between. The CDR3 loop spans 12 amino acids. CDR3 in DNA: TGTGCCATCTCCCCCAGCAATCAGCCCCAGCATTTT. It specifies CAISPSNQPQHF.

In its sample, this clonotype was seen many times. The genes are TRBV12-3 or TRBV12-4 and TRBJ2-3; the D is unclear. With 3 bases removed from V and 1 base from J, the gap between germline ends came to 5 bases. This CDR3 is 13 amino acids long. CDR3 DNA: TGTGCCAGCAGTTTCCCCGGCACAGATACGCAGTATTTT. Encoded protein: CASSFPGTDTQYF.

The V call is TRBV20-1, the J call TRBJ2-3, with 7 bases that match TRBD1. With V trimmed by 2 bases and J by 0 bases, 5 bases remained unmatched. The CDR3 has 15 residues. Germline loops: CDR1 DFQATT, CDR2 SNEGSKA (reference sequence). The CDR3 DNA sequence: TGCAGTGCTAGACGCCGGGACAGTAGCACAGATACGCAGTATTTT. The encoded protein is CSARRRDSSTDTQYF.

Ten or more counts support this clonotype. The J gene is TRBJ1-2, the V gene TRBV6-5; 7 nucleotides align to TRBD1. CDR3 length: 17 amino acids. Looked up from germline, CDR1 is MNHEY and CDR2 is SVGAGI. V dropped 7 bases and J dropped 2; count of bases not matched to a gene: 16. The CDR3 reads CASTPSRGGRGNYGYTF. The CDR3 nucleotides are TGTGCCAGCACCCCATCTCGAGGGGGCCGAGGGAACTATGGCTACACCTTC.

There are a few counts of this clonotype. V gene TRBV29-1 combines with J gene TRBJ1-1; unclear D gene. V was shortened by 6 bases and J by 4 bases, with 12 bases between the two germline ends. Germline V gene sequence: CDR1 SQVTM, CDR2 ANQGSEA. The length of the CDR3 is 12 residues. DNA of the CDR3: TGCAGCGTCGAGGGCCGGGTCACTGAAGCTTTCTTT. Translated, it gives CSVEGRVTEAFF.

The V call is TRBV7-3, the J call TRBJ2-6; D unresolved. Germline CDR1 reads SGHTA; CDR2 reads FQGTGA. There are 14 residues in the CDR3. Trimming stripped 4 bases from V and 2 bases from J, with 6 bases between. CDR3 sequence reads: CASSSNPGANVLTF. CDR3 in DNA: TGTGCCAGCAGCTCTAACCCTGGGGCCAACGTCCTGACTTTC.

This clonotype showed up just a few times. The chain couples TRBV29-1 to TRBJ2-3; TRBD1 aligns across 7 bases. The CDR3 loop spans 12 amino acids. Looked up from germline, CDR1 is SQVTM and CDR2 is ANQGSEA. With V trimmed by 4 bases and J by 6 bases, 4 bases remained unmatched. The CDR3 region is CSVGPRGDTQYF. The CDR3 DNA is TGCAGCGTTGGCCCCAGGGGGGATACGCAGTATTTT.

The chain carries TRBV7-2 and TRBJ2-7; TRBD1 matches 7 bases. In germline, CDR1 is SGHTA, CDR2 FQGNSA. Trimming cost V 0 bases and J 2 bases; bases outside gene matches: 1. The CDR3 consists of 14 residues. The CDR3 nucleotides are TGTGCCAGCAGCTTAGCTGGGACAGCCTACGAGCAGTACTTC. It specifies CASSLAGTAYEQYF.

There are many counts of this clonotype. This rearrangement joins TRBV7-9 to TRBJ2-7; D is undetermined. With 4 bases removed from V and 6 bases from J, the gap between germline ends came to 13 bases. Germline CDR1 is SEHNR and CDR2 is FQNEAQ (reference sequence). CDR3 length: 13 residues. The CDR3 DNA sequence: TGTGCCAGCAGCTCGAGGAACAGTTTCGAGCAGTACTTC. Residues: CASSSRNSFEQYF.

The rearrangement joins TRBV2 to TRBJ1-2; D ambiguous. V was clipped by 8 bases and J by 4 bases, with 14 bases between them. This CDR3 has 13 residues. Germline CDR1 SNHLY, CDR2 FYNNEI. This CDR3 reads CASLLLTSYGYTF. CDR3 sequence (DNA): TGTGCCAGCCTGTTATTAACGTCCTATGGCTACACCTTC.

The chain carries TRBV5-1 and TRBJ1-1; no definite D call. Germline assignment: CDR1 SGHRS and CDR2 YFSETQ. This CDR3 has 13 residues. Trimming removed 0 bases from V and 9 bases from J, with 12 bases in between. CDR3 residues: CASSLEGSGQAFF. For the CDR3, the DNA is TGCGCCAGCAGCTTGGAAGGGTCCGGTCAAGCTTTCTTT.

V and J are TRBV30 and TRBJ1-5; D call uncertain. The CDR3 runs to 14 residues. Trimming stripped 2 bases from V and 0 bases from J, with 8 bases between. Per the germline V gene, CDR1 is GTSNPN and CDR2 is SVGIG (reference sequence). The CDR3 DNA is TGTGCCTGGAGTCGAGGGATTAGCAATCAGCCCCAGCATTTT. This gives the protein CAWSRGISNQPQHF.

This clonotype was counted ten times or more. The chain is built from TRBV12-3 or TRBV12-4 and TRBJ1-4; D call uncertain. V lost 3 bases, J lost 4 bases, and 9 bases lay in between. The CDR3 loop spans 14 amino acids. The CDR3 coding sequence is TGTGCCAGCAGTTTCATCACGGATAATGAAAAACTGTTTTTT. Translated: CASSFITDNEKLFF.

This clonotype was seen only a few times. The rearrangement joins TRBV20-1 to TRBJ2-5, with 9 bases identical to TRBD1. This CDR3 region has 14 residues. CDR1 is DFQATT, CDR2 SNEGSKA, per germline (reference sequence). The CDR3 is CTPDPPTGGETQYF. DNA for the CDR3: TGCACCCCCGACCCCCCGACAGGGGGAGAGACCCAGTACTTC.

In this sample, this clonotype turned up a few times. DNA of the CDR3: TGTGCCTGGAGTGTCGGAGATTACAATGAGCAGTTCTTC. Encoded protein: CAWSVGDYNEQFF. This chain connects TRBV30 to TRBJ2-1; D unclear. V was cut by 0 bases and J by 4 bases, with 7 bases left in between. CDR3 size: 13 residues. CDR1 is GTSNPN and CDR2 is SVGIG in the germline V gene (reference sequence).

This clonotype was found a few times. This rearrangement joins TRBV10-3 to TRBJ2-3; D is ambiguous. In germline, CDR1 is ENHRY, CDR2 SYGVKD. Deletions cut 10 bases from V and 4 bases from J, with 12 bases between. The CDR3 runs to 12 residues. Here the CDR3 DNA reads TGTGCCACACGACCCAACGCAGATACGCAGTATTTT. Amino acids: CATRPNADTQYF.

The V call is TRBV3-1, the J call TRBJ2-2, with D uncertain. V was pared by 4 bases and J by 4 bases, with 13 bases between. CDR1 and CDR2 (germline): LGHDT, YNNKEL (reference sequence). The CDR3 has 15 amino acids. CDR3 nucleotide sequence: TGTGCCAGCAGCCCCCCGGGTGTCCGCACCGGGGAGCTGTTTTTT. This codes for CASSPPGVRTGELFF. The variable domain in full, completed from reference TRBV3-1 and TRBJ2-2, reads DTAVSQTPKYLVTQMGNDKSIKCEQNLGHDTMYWYKQDSKKFLKIMFSYNNKELIINETVPNRFSPKSPDKAHLNLHINSLELGDSAVYFCASSPPGVRTGELFFGEGSRLTVL.

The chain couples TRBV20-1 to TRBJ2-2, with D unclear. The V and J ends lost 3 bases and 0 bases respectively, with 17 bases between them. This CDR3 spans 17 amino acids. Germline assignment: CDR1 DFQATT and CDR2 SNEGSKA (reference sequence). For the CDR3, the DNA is TGCAGTGCTAGCGGCGTAGGCGAGACCGCGAACACCGGGGAGCTGTTTTTT. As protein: CSASGVGETANTGELFF.

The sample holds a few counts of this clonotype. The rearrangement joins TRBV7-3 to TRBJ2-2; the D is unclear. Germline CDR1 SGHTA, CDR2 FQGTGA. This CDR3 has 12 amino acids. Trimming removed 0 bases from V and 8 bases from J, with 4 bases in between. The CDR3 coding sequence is TGTGCCAGCAGCTTAACGCCGGGGGAGCTGTTTTTT. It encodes CASSLTPGELFF.

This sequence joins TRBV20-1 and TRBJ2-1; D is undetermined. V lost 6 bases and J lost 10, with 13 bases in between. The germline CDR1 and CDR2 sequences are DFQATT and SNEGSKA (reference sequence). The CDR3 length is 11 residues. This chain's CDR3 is CSALIDEEQFF. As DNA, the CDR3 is TGCAGTGCACTCATAGACGAGGAGCAGTTCTTC.